This TCR beta chain was identified in a study of shared clonotypes between healthy human individuals. V was cut by 5 bases and J by 5 bases, with 10 bases left in between. This CDR3 region has 12 residues. Germline V lookup: CDR1 MNHEY, CDR2 SVGAGI. Naive CD8 populations comprised CD45RO-negative cells positively selected for CCR7, excluding terminally differentiated effector memory CD45RA+ cells. The data were produced by immunoSEQ multiplex PCR, yet TCRdb's version contains in-frame clones alone and is incomplete. The sample contains around 2,100,000 clones, about 95% of which appear only once. About this clone: Antigen specificity is unknown.

Study-wide points: A small donor pool kept down the genetic and exposure-history diversity that was represented. Clonotype sharing among donors, it was expected, would be affected by sequencing depth. Rarefaction curves obtained for sorted subsets showed sequencing incomplete despite large depth.

Sequencing was carried out using naive CD8+ T cells sorted from blood. This sequence was found in a man aged 18 to 30 in good health. The V and J genes are TRBV6-5 and TRBJ2-7; D may be TRBD1 (5 bases). In DNA form, the CDR3 reads TGTGCCAGCAGTCCAGGGTACAACGAGCAGTACTTC. Protein product: CASSPGYNEQYF.